These T cell receptor beta chains were read from a single sample in a study of blood T cell repertoires in COVID-19. The repertoire was sequenced with immunoSEQ multiplex PCR; TCRdb's copy has only in-frame clones and lacks some. The table records under 70,000 clones, approximately 90% of them present only once. The sample consisted of peripheral blood. Receptors were obtained from a man aged 45-65 years with acute or convalescent COVID-19. CDR3s leave out the opening cysteine and the closing phenylalanine or tryptophan.

CDR3: ASRGVAGNTIY; length: 11; V: TRBV6-5; J: TRBJ1-3
CDR3: ASSSSAGSSYEQY; length: 13; V: TRBV7-6; J: TRBJ2-7
CDR3: ASNLGTAHEQF; length: 11; V: TRBV12-3/TRBV12-4; J: TRBJ2-1
CDR3: AWSTTGTASTEAF; length: 13; V: TRBV30; J: TRBJ1-1
CDR3: ASSLLTGSGEKLF; length: 13; V: TRBV19; J: TRBJ1-4
CDR3: AWSVHRAETQY; length: 11; V: TRBV30; J: TRBJ2-5
CDR3: ASTSVSDRANYGYT; length: 14; V: TRBV28; J: TRBJ1-2
CDR3: ATSDQRTSGASSYNEQF; length: 17; V: TRBV24-1; J: TRBJ2-1
CDR3: ASSPGTGDEPQH; length: 12; V: TRBV5-5; J: TRBJ1-5
CDR3: ASSLAAGPYEQY; length: 12; V: TRBV11-3; J: TRBJ2-7
CDR3: ASSLVGTGNDYGYT; length: 14; V: TRBV5-1; J: TRBJ1-2
CDR3: ASSQGTGSRTGELF; length: 14; V: TRBV3-1/TRBV3-2; J: TRBJ2-2
CDR3: ASSDSASNLNEQF; length: 13; V: TRBV6-1; J: TRBJ2-1
CDR3: ASSLTGQQPQH; length: 11; V: TRBV5-1; J: TRBJ1-5
CDR3: ASRYRPGLNEQF; length: 12; V: TRBV6-6; J: TRBJ2-1
CDR3: ASSPTKGSNYGYT; length: 13; V: TRBV2; J: TRBJ1-2
CDR3: ASSWGGVGEAF; length: 11; V: TRBV7-6; J: TRBJ1-1
CDR3: SASMGGGRNTEAF; length: 13; V: TRBV20-1; J: TRBJ1-1
CDR3: ASSLLGVEAF; length: 10; V: TRBV7-9; J: TRBJ1-1
CDR3: ASSVNPGDGYT; length: 11; V: TRBV9; J: TRBJ1-2
CDR3: ASSEGSRYNSPLH; length: 13; V: TRBV11-3; J: TRBJ1-6
CDR3: ASSLDLGTGTVYEQY; length: 15; V: TRBV7-8; J: TRBJ2-7
CDR3: ASSFPGGYNEQF; length: 12; V: TRBV5-1; J: TRBJ2-1
CDR3: ASRRPQYNEQF; length: 11; V: TRBV6-6; J: TRBJ2-1
CDR3: ASSLALADSYNEQF; length: 14; V: TRBV3-1/TRBV3-2; J: TRBJ2-1
CDR3: ASSLAGISGEQY; length: 12; V: TRBV5-4; J: TRBJ2-7
CDR3: ASNRYSYEQY; length: 10; V: TRBV28; J: TRBJ2-7
CDR3: ASSYSASNQPQH; length: 12; V: TRBV6-2/TRBV6-3; J: TRBJ1-5
CDR3: ASRPDTLSYEQY; length: 12; V: TRBV6-5; J: TRBJ2-7
CDR3: ASSLQNLAGGETQY; length: 14; V: TRBV5-4; J: TRBJ2-5
CDR3: ASSNRGDTEAF; length: 11; V: TRBV5-1; J: TRBJ1-1
CDR3: ASSQDSYSYEQY; length: 12; V: TRBV3-1/TRBV3-2; J: TRBJ2-7
CDR3: ASSKEVTQNRDRVSTDTQY; length: 19; V: TRBV21-1; J: TRBJ2-3
CDR3: ASSRGLAERRTGELF; length: 15; V: TRBV7-6; J: TRBJ2-2
CDR3: ASSERTGTMKNIQY; length: 14; V: TRBV25-1; J: TRBJ2-4
CDR3: ASATFSQPQH; length: 10; V: TRBV28; J: TRBJ1-5
CDR3: ASRNRDPYTEAF; length: 12; V: TRBV4-1; J: TRBJ1-1
CDR3: ASSLDRWLAGAQETQY; length: 16; V: TRBV11-2; J: TRBJ2-5
CDR3: ASSLGGQKYSPLH; length: 13; V: TRBV7-9; J: TRBJ1-6
CDR3: ASSQRDIQY; length: 9; V: TRBV3-1/TRBV3-2; J: TRBJ2-4